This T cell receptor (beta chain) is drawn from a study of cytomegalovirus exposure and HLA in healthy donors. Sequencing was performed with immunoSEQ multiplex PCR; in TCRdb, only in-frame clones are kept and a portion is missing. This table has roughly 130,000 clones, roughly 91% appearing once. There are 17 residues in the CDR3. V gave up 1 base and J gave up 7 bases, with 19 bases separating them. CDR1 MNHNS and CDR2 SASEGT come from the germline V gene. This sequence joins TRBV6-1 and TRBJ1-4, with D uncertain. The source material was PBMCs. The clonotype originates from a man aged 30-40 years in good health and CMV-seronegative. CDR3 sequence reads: CASSEGLSAQLSEKLFF. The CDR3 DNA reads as TGTGCCAGCAGTGAAGGCCTCTCGGCACAGCTTTCTGAAAAACTGTTTTTT.